Listed here are 29 T cell receptor beta chains from one sample, sequenced in a study of cytomegalovirus exposure and HLA in healthy donors. In the PCR, 60 Vbeta and 13 Jbeta primers were used. Profiled with immunoSEQ multiplex PCR; TCRdb holds only in-frame clones, not every one. The table shows 100,000 to 150,000 clones, with 80% occurring only once. Sequenced sample: PBMCs. The receptor set was obtained from a man aged 25 to 40 in good health and CMV-seropositive.

The chain has TRBV4-1 and TRBJ2-1; 10 bases fit TRBD2. The CDR3 is 16 residues long. Germline trimming cut 2 bases from V and 3 bases from J; bases unmatched to any gene: 4. Germline CDR1 MGHRA, CDR2 YSYEKL. CDR3 DNA sequence: TGCGCCAGCAGCCAACCCTTAGCGGGGGGCTACAATGAGCAGTTCTTC. This gives the protein CASSQPLAGGYNEQFF.

The rearrangement links TRBV5-1 to TRBJ2-2, with D possibly being TRBD2 (5 bases). This CDR3 is 16 amino acids long. Trimming cost V 3 bases and J 2 bases, with 14 bases left between them. Germline V gene lookup returns CDR1 SGHRS and CDR2 YFSETQ. The DNA of the CDR3 is TGCGCCAGCAGCTGGAGGCCACCACCTAACACCGGGGAGCTGTTTTTT. Protein product: CASSWRPPPNTGELFF.

This clone was seen just once. The chain couples TRBV27 to TRBJ2-3, with D maybe TRBD2 (5 bases). The germline V gene has CDR1 MNHEY and CDR2 SMNVEV (reference sequence). CDR3 length equals 17 residues. The V gene lost 6 bases and the J gene lost 4 bases, with 23 bases spanning the gap. The CDR3 region has the DNA TGTGCCAGCAGCTCGGGCCGACAAGGGTCGCGGGCAGATACGCAGTATTTT. It specifies CASSSGRQGSRADTQYF.

The J gene is TRBJ1-2, the V gene TRBV11-2, with 8 bases fitting TRBD1. Germline values: CDR1 SGHAT, CDR2 FQNNGV. The CDR3 length is 15 residues. The junction had 6 bases not matched to a gene; V was cut back by 5 bases and J by 1 base. The CDR3 region is CASSATTGVNYGYTF. CDR3 coding DNA: TGTGCCAGCAGCGCTACGACAGGGGTTAACTATGGCTACACCTTC.

V and J are TRBV5-5 and TRBJ2-2; 8 bases are shared with TRBD1. Germline assignment: CDR1 SGHKS and CDR2 YYEKEE (reference sequence). The J segment lost 4 bases and the V segment lost 2 bases, leaving 7 bases of the junction unmatched. This CDR3 comprises 16 residues. CDR3 bases: TGTGCCAGCAGCTTCCCCCAGGGGGCGAGCACCGGGGAGCTGTTTTTT. Its protein product is CASSFPQGASTGELFF.

The V call is TRBV7-9, the J call TRBJ1-2; 10 bases map to TRBD1. Germline lookup yields CDR1 SEHNR and CDR2 FQNEAQ (reference sequence). CDR3 length: 14 amino acids. Trimming at V came to 5 bases and at J to 2 bases, leaving 2 bases not matched to a gene. The CDR3: CASSGGQGNYGYTF. The CDR3 nucleotides read TGTGCCAGCAGCGGGGGACAGGGGAACTATGGCTACACCTTC.

This chain links TRBV2 with TRBJ2-7; perhaps TRBD1 as D (5 bases). V lost 5 bases and J 4 bases, leaving 15 bases between the germline ends. The CDR3 runs to 14 residues. The V gene's germline CDR1 is SNHLY and CDR2 FYNNEI. DNA of the CDR3: TGTGCCAGCAGTAAAGGAGAACAGGCATACGAGCAGTACTTC. Amino acid sequence: CASSKGEQAYEQYF. Full variable domain (outside the CDR3, taken from reference TRBV2 and TRBJ2-7): EPEVTQTPSHQVTQMGQEVILRCVPISNHLYFYWYRQILGQKVEFLVSFYNNEISEKSEIFDDQFSVERPDGSNFTLKIRSTKLEDSAMYFCASSKGEQAYEQYFGPGTRLTVT.

The J gene is TRBJ2-5, the V gene TRBV7-3, with TRBD2 matching 10 bases. The CDR3 is 16 residues long. J gave up 5 bases and V 2 bases, and 8 bases lay outside the gene matches. The germline V gene encodes CDR1 SGHTA and CDR2 FQGTGA. DNA for the CDR3: TGTGCCAGCAGCTTACAAGAAGCGGGGGGGCTCGAGACCCAGTACTTC. This encodes CASSLQEAGGLETQYF.

The CDR3 region is CASSLARGLTDTQYF. Here the CDR3 DNA reads TGTGCCAGCAGCTTAGCCAGGGGCCTCACAGATACGCAGTATTTT. This sequence joins TRBV7-9 and TRBJ2-3; weak D call: TRBD1 (6 bases). Germline V CDR1 and CDR2: SEHNR, FQNEAQ (reference sequence). V was trimmed by 0 bases and J by 2 bases, leaving 9 bases between them. The CDR3 spans 15 residues. Full variable domain (outside the CDR3, taken from reference TRBV7-9 and TRBJ2-3): DTGVSQNPRHKITKRGQNVTFRCDPISEHNRLYWYRQTLGQGPEFLTYFQNEAQLEKSRLLSDRFSAERPKGSFSTLEIQRTEQGDSAMYLCASSLARGLTDTQYFGPGTRLTVL.

The gene calls are TRBV27 and TRBJ2-1; D is possibly TRBD1 (6 bases). Germline V gene data show CDR1 as MNHEY and CDR2 as SMNVEV (reference sequence). Trimming removed 2 bases at V and 8 bases at J, with 16 bases between. This CDR3 has 15 amino acids. The CDR3 region has the DNA TGTGCCAGCAGTTTAAGCAGGGGTGTATACCATGAGCAGTTCTTC. Its protein product is CASSLSRGVYHEQFF.

This clone was counted once. This rearrangement joins TRBV6-5 to TRBJ2-1; no clear D gene. There are 13 residues in the CDR3. Germline CDR1 MNHEY, CDR2 SVGAGI. The germline V and J ends were trimmed by 4 bases and 8 bases, with 12 bases remaining between them. In nucleotides, the CDR3 is TGTGCCAGCAGTTTGCGAGTTGTCGATGAGCAGTTCTTC. Protein product: CASSLRVVDEQFF.

The chain joins TRBV18 to TRBJ1-1, with 8 bases fitting TRBD1. There are 14 residues in the CDR3. J gave up 7 bases and V 3 bases, and 7 bases lay outside the gene matches. CDR1 is KGHSH, CDR2 LQKENI, per germline. CDR3 bases: TGTGCCAGCTCACCTCAGGGCAGGGGGCGTGAAGCTTTCTTT. Translating gives CASSPQGRGREAFF.

This rearrangement joins TRBV9 to TRBJ1-1, with 7 bases aligning to TRBD1. The CDR3 sequence is 13 residues long. J lost 8 bases, V lost 3 bases, and 7 bases had no gene match. Germline CDR1 SGDLS, CDR2 YYNGEE. CDR3 in amino acids: CASSAVIQGEAFF. The CDR3 DNA reads TGTGCCAGCAGCGCTGTTATACAGGGGGAAGCTTTCTTT.

The chain combines TRBV5-4 with TRBJ1-4; a weak D match, TRBD1 (6 bases). The CDR3 extends over 17 amino acids. Germline CDR1 is SGHNT and CDR2 is YYREEE (reference sequence). Trimming removed 3 bases at V and 8 bases at J, with 23 bases between. DNA of the CDR3: TGTGCCAGCAGCTGCCACATTACCGGGACAATTGAAGAAAAACTGTTTTTT. This translates into CASSCHITGTIEEKLFF.

The V call is TRBV7-6, the J call TRBJ2-5; possible D gene TRBD2, 6 bases. This CDR3 region has 14 residues. Trimming cost V 1 base and J 5 bases, with 11 bases left between them. From germline, CDR1 is SGHVS and CDR2 FNYEAQ. The CDR3 region is CASSLESAGETQYF. The CDR3 DNA reads as TGTGCCAGCAGCTTAGAGTCGGCGGGGGAGACCCAGTACTTC.

The chain couples TRBV19 to TRBJ2-1, with a tentative D call TRBD2 (5 bases). V lost 7 bases and J 0 bases, leaving 10 bases between the germline ends. The germline gives CDR1 LNHDA, CDR2 SQIVND (reference sequence). The CDR3 is 14 amino acids. CDR3: CASIEEVSYNEQFF. Here the CDR3 DNA reads TGTGCCAGTATAGAGGAGGTCTCCTACAATGAGCAGTTCTTC.

The V call is TRBV9, the J call TRBJ2-5, with 7 bases aligning to TRBD1. The germline CDR1 and CDR2 sequences are SGDLS and YYNGEE. The CDR3 loop spans 14 amino acids. Trimming removed 2 bases from V and 3 bases from J; junction bases left unmatched: 4. This chain's CDR3 is CASSVGTAKETQYF. CDR3 nucleotides: TGTGCCAGCAGCGTCGGGACAGCAAAAGAGACCCAGTACTTC.

The chain couples TRBV6-1 to TRBJ1-1; D uncertain. The CDR3 runs 13 residues. The V and J ends lost 7 bases and 3 bases respectively, with 12 bases between them. CDR1 is MNHNS and CDR2 is SASEGT in the germline V gene. CDR3 bases: TGTGCCAGCATGAGGGCATTGGACACTGAAGCTTTCTTT. Translated, it gives CASMRALDTEAFF.

This chain connects TRBV4-2 to TRBJ2-1, with TRBD2 matching 11 bases. The V gene's germline CDR1 is LGHNA and CDR2 YNFKEQ. Losses at the gene ends were 1 base for V and 5 bases for J; bases not matched to a gene: 4. CDR3 size: 16 residues. Here the CDR3 DNA reads TGTGCCAGCAGCCAAGGTACTAGCGGGGGTGACAATGAGCAGTTCTTC. Its translation is CASSQGTSGGDNEQFF.

The chain uses TRBV9 and TRBJ1-2, with D possibly being TRBD1 (5 bases). This CDR3 is built from 14 residues. The V end was cut by 0 bases, the J end by 6 bases, with 12 bases between. Germline assignment: CDR1 SGDLS and CDR2 YYNGEE. The CDR3 loop is CASSVAEGLDGYTF. The CDR3 nucleotides read TGTGCCAGCAGCGTAGCGGAGGGGCTCGATGGCTACACCTTC.

This chain connects TRBV2 to TRBJ1-1, with D tentatively TRBD1 (5 bases). There are 13 residues in the CDR3. From germline, CDR1 is SNHLY and CDR2 FYNNEI. The germline V and J ends were trimmed by 8 bases and 5 bases, with 15 bases remaining between them. The chain's CDR3 is CASRGGVGTEAFF. In nucleotides, the CDR3 is TGTGCCAGCCGGGGCGGGGTAGGGACTGAAGCTTTCTTT.

The chain uses TRBV19 and TRBJ1-3; 8 positions match TRBD1. The V segment lost 3 bases and the J segment 0 bases; nucleotides outside the gene matches: 4. The CDR3 has 16 amino acids. Germline V lookup: CDR1 LNHDA, CDR2 SQIVND (reference sequence). DNA of the CDR3: TGTGCCAGTAGTATCAGGCAGGGGGCCTCTGGAAACACCATATATTTT. This encodes CASSIRQGASGNTIYF.

V is TRBV7-6 and J is TRBJ2-7; 7 positions match TRBD1. This CDR3 comprises 15 residues. In germline, CDR1 is SGHVS, CDR2 FNYEAQ. J was trimmed by 4 bases and V by 4 bases; bases with no gene match: 10. CDR3: CASSSQGSSYYEQYF. CDR3 nucleotide sequence: TGTGCCAGCAGCTCACAGGGGTCTTCATATTACGAGCAGTACTTC.

The V gene is TRBV2, the J gene TRBJ1-4; D unclear. This CDR3 is 12 amino acids long. The germline V and J ends were trimmed by 8 bases and 4 bases, with 8 bases remaining between them. Germline CDR1 is SNHLY and CDR2 is FYNNEI. CDR3 residues: CASLNLNEKLFF. CDR3 bases: TGTGCCAGCCTAAATCTTAATGAAAAACTGTTTTTT. Combining the CDR3 with reference TRBV2 and TRBJ1-4 gives the whole variable domain EPEVTQTPSHQVTQMGQEVILRCVPISNHLYFYWYRQILGQKVEFLVSFYNNEISEKSEIFDDQFSVERPDGSNFTLKIRSTKLEDSAMYFCASLNLNEKLFFGSGTQLSVL.

This clone was seen more than once but under ten times. The rearrangement links TRBV25-1 to TRBJ2-1; 10 nucleotides line up with TRBD1. J gave up 9 bases and V 7 bases, and 12 bases lay outside the gene matches. The CDR3 is 15 amino acids. Germline assignment: CDR1 MGHDK and CDR2 SYGVNS. The CDR3, as DNA: TGTGCCAGCACACCTCACAGACAGGGGGCAGGTGAGCAGTTCTTC. Its translation: CASTPHRQGAGEQFF.

This clone was found a few times. The chain joins TRBV7-2 to TRBJ1-5, with D tentatively TRBD1 (5 bases). The germline gives CDR1 SGHTA, CDR2 FQGNSA. CDR3 length: 17 amino acids. Trimming stripped 4 bases from V and 4 bases from J, with 20 bases between. The DNA of the CDR3 is TGTGCCAGCAGCTCTCTTCGGGGGGAGACTTCAAATCAGCCCCAGCATTTT. This codes for CASSSLRGETSNQPQHF.

Only a few counts were recorded for this clone. The genes are TRBV21-1 and TRBJ1-5; TRBD1, the D gene given by the table, was not confirmed from the DNA. TRBV21-1 represents a pseudogene. The CDR3 spans 17 residues. In DNA, the CDR3 is TGTGCCAGCAGCGAGAACCCCGGGACAAAGAGCAATCAGCCCCAGCATTTT. Translation gives CASSENPGTKSNQPQHF.

The rearrangement links TRBV7-8 to TRBJ2-1, with D maybe TRBD2 (5 bases). Trimming took 5 bases from V and 8 from J, leaving 25 bases between them. The V gene's germline CDR1 is SGHVS and CDR2 FQNEAQ. The CDR3 is 17 amino acids. In DNA form, the CDR3 reads TGTGCCAGCAGCCCACGGAGGATCCCAGGAGTCGGGGATGAGCAGTTCTTC. Its translation is CASSPRRIPGVGDEQFF.

The rearrangement uses TRBV4-1 and TRBJ1-1; 9 bases map to TRBD1. CDR3 length: 17 residues. From germline, CDR1 is MGHRA and CDR2 YSYEKL. Trimming took 3 bases from V and 1 from J; bases not matched to a gene: 9. CDR3 region: CASSQQTGGVGNTEAFF. As DNA, the CDR3 is TGCGCCAGCAGCCAGCAGACAGGGGGGGTTGGGAACACTGAAGCTTTCTTT.